The source of this T cell receptor beta chain is a study of PD-1 blockade in classical Hodgkin lymphoma. Autologous stem cell transplantation was followed by relapse in every patient, and brentuximab vedotin exposure varied. After PBMCs were thawed, their CD8+ T cells were isolated by magnetic negative selection. Method: immunoSEQ multiplex PCR; TCRdb's copy keeps in-frame clones and lacks some. The table lists around 7,600 clones, roughly 84% of them singletons. The CDR3 is 14 residues long. Deletions cut 3 bases from V and 5 bases from J, with 12 bases between. Looked up from germline, CDR1 is SEHNR and CDR2 is FQNEAQ (reference sequence).

This chain joins TRBV7-9 and TRBJ2-3; weak D call: TRBD2 (5 bases). This material consisted of CD8+ T cells from blood, taken at baseline. The TCR sequence derives from a human donor with classical Hodgkin lymphoma. CDR3 DNA sequence: TGTGCCAGCAGCTTGGTCCAGGAGGTAGATACGCAGTATTTT. Residues: CASSLVQEVDTQYF. Full variable domain (missing parts from reference TRBV7-9 and TRBJ2-3): DTGVSQNPRHKITKRGQNVTFRCDPISEHNRLYWYRQTLGQGPEFLTYFQNEAQLEKSRLLSDRFSAERPKGSFSTLEIQRTEQGDSAMYLCASSLVQEVDTQYFGPGTRLTVL.